The subject of this entry is one T cell receptor (beta chain). Authors' data handling: Amplification from reference gene primers served as the basis for estimated nucleated cell counts. The data were produced by immunoSEQ multiplex PCR, yet TCRdb's version contains in-frame clones alone and is incomplete. V and J calls and clone size come straight from that table; D and trimming were deduced from the DNA. Seen here are around 60,000 clones, roughly 84% observed once, and the top ten hold about 6%. The sample comes from a study of blood T cell repertoires in COVID-19. Study-wide context: Specimens from acute and convalescent COVID-19 originated in the United States, Italy and Spain.

Germline-derived CDR1 and CDR2 are SQVTM and ANQGSEA. V shed 7 bases and J shed 7 bases, with 16 bases lying between them. The CDR3 spans 12 residues. Specimen: peripheral blood. The receptor was isolated from a woman in her sixties or seventies with acute or convalescent COVID-19. The chain uses TRBV29-1 and TRBJ1-1; unclear D gene. The CDR3 is CSAQTRIDEAFF. The CDR3 DNA reads as TGCAGCGCCCAAACGAGGATTGATGAAGCTTTCTTT.